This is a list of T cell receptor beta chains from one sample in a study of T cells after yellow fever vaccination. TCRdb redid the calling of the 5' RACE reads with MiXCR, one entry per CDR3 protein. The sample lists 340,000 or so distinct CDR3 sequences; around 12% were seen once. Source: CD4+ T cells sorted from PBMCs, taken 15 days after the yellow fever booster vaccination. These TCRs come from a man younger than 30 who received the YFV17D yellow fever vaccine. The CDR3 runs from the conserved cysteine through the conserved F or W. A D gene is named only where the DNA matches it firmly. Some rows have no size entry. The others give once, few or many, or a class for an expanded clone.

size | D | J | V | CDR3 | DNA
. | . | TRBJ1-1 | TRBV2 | CASSLFPNQNTEAFF | TGTGCCAGCAGTTTGTTCCCAAATCAGAACACTGAAGCTTTCTTT
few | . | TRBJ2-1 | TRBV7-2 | CASSLDRSGVAKNEQFF | TGTGCCAGCAGCTTAGATCGATCGGGGGTGGCCAAGAATGAGCAGTTCTTC
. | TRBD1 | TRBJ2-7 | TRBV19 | CASSGQGGYEQYF | TGTGCCAGTTCCGGACAGGGGGGTTACGAGCAGTACTTC
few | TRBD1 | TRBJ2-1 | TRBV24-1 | CATSDQTGVGGEQFF | TGTGCCACCAGTGACCAAACAGGGGTTGGCGGTGAGCAGTTCTTC
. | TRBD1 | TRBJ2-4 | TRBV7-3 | CASSPGQGGNIQYF | TGTGCCAGCAGCCCGGGACAGGGTGGGAACATTCAGTACTTC
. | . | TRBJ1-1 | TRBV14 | CASSQAIGLSNTEAFF | TGTGCCAGCAGCCAAGCGATAGGGCTCTCGAACACTGAAGCTTTCTTT
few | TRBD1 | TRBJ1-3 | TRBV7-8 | CASRPGGNRNTIYF | TGTGCCAGCAGGCCAGGGGGCAATAGAAACACCATATATTTT
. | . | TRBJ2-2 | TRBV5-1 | CASREVSNTGELFF | TGCGCCAGCAGAGAGGTTTCGAACACCGGGGAGCTGTTTTTT
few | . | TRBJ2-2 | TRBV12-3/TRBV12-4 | CASCRETSGLGELFF | TGTGCCTCCTGCCGTGAGACCTCGGGGCTCGGGGAGCTGTTTTTT
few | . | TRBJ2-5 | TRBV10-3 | CAISVQPLATIQETQYF | TGTGCCATCAGTGTGCAGCCACTAGCCACTATCCAAGAGACCCAGTACTTC
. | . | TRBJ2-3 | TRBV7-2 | CASSRDRSLASDTQYF | TGTGCCAGCAGCCGAGACAGGAGCCTAGCATCAGATACGCAGTATTTT
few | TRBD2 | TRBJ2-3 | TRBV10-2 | CASSGRVWTSGKSSTDTQYF | TGCGCCAGCAGTGGGCGTGTTTGGACTAGCGGAAAATCTAGCACAGATACGCAGTATTTT
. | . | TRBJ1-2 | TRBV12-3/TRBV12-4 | CASRGEGDWGYTF | TGTGCCAGCAGGGGCGAAGGGGACTGGGGCTACACCTTC
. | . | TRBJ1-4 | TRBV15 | CATSRGTGQTAEKLFF | TGTGCCACCAGCAGAGGTACAGGGCAAACGGCTGAAAAACTGTTTTTT
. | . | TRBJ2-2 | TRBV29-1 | CSVAGGPNTGELFF | TGCAGCGTAGCCGGGGGTCCCAACACCGGGGAGCTGTTTTTT
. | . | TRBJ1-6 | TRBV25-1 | CASSQAGRGSPLHF | TGTGCCAGCAGTCAGGCGGGCCGGGGTTCACCCCTCCACTTT
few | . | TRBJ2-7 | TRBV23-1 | CASSLNFLSYEQYF | TGCGCCAGCAGTCTCAATTTCCTCAGCTACGAGCAGTACTTC
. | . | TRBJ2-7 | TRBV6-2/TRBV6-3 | CASSDFRTHLEQYF | TGTGCCAGCAGTGATTTCCGGACCCACCTCGAGCAGTACTTC
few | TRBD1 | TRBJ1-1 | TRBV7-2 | CASSFVGQGVTEAFF | TGTGCCAGCAGTTTCGTGGGACAGGGGGTCACTGAAGCTTTCTTT
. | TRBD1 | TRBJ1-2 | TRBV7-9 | CASSLQSGTAYGYTF | TGTGCCAGCAGTCTTCAATCCGGGACAGCCTATGGCTACACCTTC
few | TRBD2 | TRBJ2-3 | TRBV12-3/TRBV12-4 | CASSLGISGGLTDTQYF | TGTGCCAGCAGTTTAGGGATTAGCGGGGGGTTGACAGATACGCAGTATTTT
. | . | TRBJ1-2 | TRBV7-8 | CASSLAHGERTF | TGTGCCAGCAGCTTAGCGCACGGGGAACGCACCTTC